The rows below give T cell receptor beta chains drawn from one sample of a study of blood T cell repertoires in COVID-19. This table comes from immunoSEQ multiplex PCR, and its TCRdb copy is limited to in-frame clones, with some not included. This sample yields roughly 26,000 clones, of which approximately 94% are seen a single time; about 4.1% belongs to the top ten. Sequenced: peripheral blood. Source of these receptors: a human donor with active COVID-19. The donor label of this sample is uncertain. The CDR3 runs from the conserved cysteine through the conserved F or W. Fields, in order: J gene, V gene, clone size, D gene, CDR3 DNA, CDR3 protein. A D gene is named only where the DNA matches it firmly. Some rows mark clone size as missing; the rest say once, few, many or name a class of expanded clone.

>TRBJ2-1|TRBV5-1|NA|TRBD1
TGCGCCAGCAGCCATGGGACAGGGACCAATGAGCAGTTCTTC
CASSHGTGTNEQFF
>TRBJ2-1|TRBV7-2|NA|TRBD2
TGTGCCAGCAGCTTAACCGGGACTAGCGGGGGGGCCCCGCAGTTCTTC
CASSLTGTSGGAPQFF
>TRBJ2-3|TRBV3-1/TRBV3-2|NA|NA
TGTGCCAGCAGCTCCCAGGGTCTACGGAGCACAGATACGCAGTATTTT
CASSSQGLRSTDTQYF
>TRBJ2-2|TRBV24-1|NA|NA
TGTGCCACCAGATCAAACTTTGGTATCGGGGAGCTGTTTTTT
CATRSNFGIGELFF
>TRBJ2-7|TRBV18|NA|NA
TGTGCCAGCTCACCACCCGCACAGGGCTACGAGCAGTACTTC
CASSPPAQGYEQYF
>TRBJ2-7|TRBV2|NA|NA
TGTGCCAGCAGTGAATATTTCTACGAGCAGTACTTC
CASSEYFYEQYF
>TRBJ1-4|TRBV9|NA|NA
TGTGCCAGCAGCGGTAAACAGGGTGATCATGAAAAACTGTTTTTT
CASSGKQGDHEKLFF
>TRBJ2-3|TRBV9|NA|NA
TGTGCCAGCAGCCCCAGGGGTGCGGATAGCACAGATACGCAGTATTTT
CASSPRGADSTDTQYF
>TRBJ2-7|TRBV5-1|NA|NA
TGCGCCAGCAGCGTGTTGTCCGTCCCCTACGAGCAGTACTTC
CASSVLSVPYEQYF
>TRBJ2-2|TRBV2|NA|TRBD2
TGTGCCAGCAGTGTGAATGGCGGGAGAACCGGGGAGCTGTTTTTT
CASSVNGGRTGELFF
>TRBJ1-2|TRBV12-2|NA|NA
TGTGCAAGTCGCATACTGGGGACAGCAACTAACTATGGCTACACCTTC
CASRILGTATNYGYTF
>TRBJ2-7|TRBV18|NA|TRBD1
TGTGCCAGCTCACCACCAGGGACAGACTACGAGCAGTACTTC
CASSPPGTDYEQYF
>TRBJ2-7|TRBV3-1/TRBV3-2|once|TRBD1
TGTGCCAGCAGCCCAATGACAGGGTTCCGACCTACCTCCTACGAGCAGTACTTC
CASSPMTGFRPTSYEQYF
>TRBJ1-2|TRBV27|NA|NA
TGTGCCAGCAGGGGGAGGGTTGGCGGCTACACCTTC
CASRGRVGGYTF
>TRBJ1-6|TRBV15|once|NA
TGTGCCACCAGCAGGGGCCCCTATAATTCACCCCTCCACTTT
CATSRGPYNSPLHF
>TRBJ2-1|TRBV29-1|NA|TRBD2
TGCAGCGTTGGGACTAGCGGGATACCAGAGCAGTTCTTC
CSVGTSGIPEQFF
>TRBJ2-7|TRBV5-1|NA|NA
TGCGCCAGCAGACCCTCCCTAACCGACGGGGAGCAGTACTTC
CASRPSLTDGEQYF
>TRBJ1-5|TRBV28|NA|TRBD1
TGTGCCAGCAGGGGACAGGGAGCCGCGAATCAGCCCCAGCATTTT
CASRGQGAANQPQHF
>TRBJ2-7|TRBV27|NA|TRBD1
TGTGCCAGCAGTTCCTTCGACCGCCTTTCGGGACAGCTCTACGAGCAGTACTTC
CASSSFDRLSGQLYEQYF
>TRBJ2-7|TRBV7-9|NA|NA
TGTGCCAGCAGCTTAGCAGGGGGCTACGAGCAGTACTTC
CASSLAGGYEQYF
>TRBJ1-5|TRBV6-1|NA|TRBD1
TGTGCCAGCAGTGAAGTAGGAGGGGGCTGGGAGCCCCAGCATTTT
CASSEVGGGWEPQHF
>TRBJ1-2|TRBV6-5|NA|TRBD1
TGTGCCAGCATTCAGCCAGGGGGCCGTGGCTACACCTTC
CASIQPGGRGYTF
>TRBJ2-3|TRBV6-2/TRBV6-3|NA|NA
TGTGCCAGCAGTCTCACAGATACGCAGTATTTT
CASSLTDTQYF
>TRBJ1-5|TRBV2|NA|TRBD1
TGTGCCAGCAGTAGGACAGCCCAGGGGGTGCCCCAGCATTTT
CASSRTAQGVPQHF
>TRBJ2-7|TRBV13|NA|NA
TGTGCCAGCAGCTTAGGCCCCGACAGCTCCTACGAGCAGTACTTC
CASSLGPDSSYEQYF
>TRBJ2-3|TRBV9|NA|NA
TGTGCCAGCAGCGTAGGAGCGGGCCCTAGCACAGATACGCAGTATTTT
CASSVGAGPSTDTQYF
>TRBJ2-2|TRBV7-9|NA|NA
TGTGCCAGCAGCTTAGGCAAGCGGGCGAACACCGGGGAGCTGTTTTTT
CASSLGKRANTGELFF
>TRBJ2-7|TRBV9|NA|NA
TGTGCCAGCAGCCCACCATCCCGGGGCCGGGACACGACTGAAGAGCAGTACTTC
CASSPPSRGRDTTEEQYF
>TRBJ2-2|TRBV19|NA|NA
TGTGCCAGTAGTATAAGCTTTTACCCTTGGGAGCTGTTTTTT
CASSISFYPWELFF
>TRBJ1-2|TRBV9|NA|TRBD1
TGTGCCAGCAGCGCAGTAGGGGGACAGGGTGGCGGCTACACCTTC
CASSAVGGQGGGYTF
>TRBJ2-3|TRBV9|NA|TRBD1
TGTGCCAGCAGCCTACAGGGACAGAGACTTTTGGCAGATACGCAGTATTTT
CASSLQGQRLLADTQYF
>TRBJ2-2|TRBV21-1|NA|NA
TGTGCCAGCACCTCAAGGCCAAGGGAGGGGCGGGCCACCGGGGAGCTGTTTTTT
CASTSRPREGRATGELFF
>TRBJ1-1|TRBV6-6|NA|TRBD1
TGTGCCAGCAGTTTTTCGCTTGACAGGGACGGCCGCGGAGCTTTCTTT
CASSFSLDRDGRGAFF
>TRBJ2-7|TRBV25-1|NA|TRBD1
TGTGCCAGCAGTGAACACGGGACAGGGTACGAGCAGTACTTC
CASSEHGTGYEQYF
>TRBJ2-2|TRBV10-3|NA|TRBD2
TGTGCCATCAGTGATCCCGGGACTAGCTACACCGGGGAGCTGTTTTTT
CAISDPGTSYTGELFF
>TRBJ2-3|TRBV6-5|NA|TRBD2
TGTGCCAGCACGGGTAGCGGGAAGGATACGCAGTATTTT
CASTGSGKDTQYF
>TRBJ2-7|TRBV7-8|NA|NA
TGTGCCAGCAGCTTAGTCCAAGTGGAAGCGCGGTACGAGCAGTACTTC
CASSLVQVEARYEQYF
>TRBJ2-2|TRBV9|NA|NA
TGTGCCAGCAGCGTCTCTCCGGCCGGGGAGCTGTTTTTT
CASSVSPAGELFF
>TRBJ2-1|TRBV24-1|NA|TRBD2
TGTGCCACCAGTGACAGTAGCGGGAGCGGTAATGAGCAGTTCTTC
CATSDSSGSGNEQFF
>TRBJ2-1|TRBV7-9|NA|NA
TGTGCCAGCAGCTTAGCGTCCGGGGGACAGGAGCAGTTCTTC
CASSLASGGQEQFF
>TRBJ2-1|TRBV28|NA|NA
TGTGCCAGCAGTTTCCAGCGTAACTACAATGAGCAGTTCTTC
CASSFQRNYNEQFF
>TRBJ2-2|TRBV6-1|NA|NA
TGTGCCAGCAGTGAAGAAAACCATTCACGGGACACCGGGGAGCTGTTTTTT
CASSEENHSRDTGELFF
>TRBJ1-3|TRBV5-1|NA|NA
TGCGCCAGCAGCCCCCCTGGAGCGGGCTCTGGAAACACCATATATTTT
CASSPPGAGSGNTIYF
>TRBJ1-3|TRBV5-1|NA|NA
TGCGCCAGCAGCTTGGCCGAGGCTCCTGGAAACACCATATATTTT
CASSLAEAPGNTIYF
>TRBJ1-1|TRBV18|once|TRBD1
TGTGCCAGCTCAACGGGACAGGGGAGCACTGAAGCTTTCTTT
CASSTGQGSTEAFF
>TRBJ2-7|TRBV6-2/TRBV6-3|NA|NA
TGTGCCAGCAGTGTGAGTCTAGCAACCTACGAGCAGTACTTC
CASSVSLATYEQYF
>TRBJ2-1|TRBV3-1/TRBV3-2|NA|TRBD2
TGTGCCAGCAGCCAAGATCGCACTAGCGGGGCCTACAATGAGCAGTTCTTC
CASSQDRTSGAYNEQFF
>TRBJ2-3|TRBV5-4|few|TRBD1
TGTGCCAGCAGCTTGGACAGGGGGCGCACAGATACGCAGTATTTT
CASSLDRGRTDTQYF
>TRBJ1-6|TRBV18|NA|TRBD1
TGTGCCAGCTCACTCTTCCGGGACAGTAAAAATAATTCACCCCTCCACTTT
CASSLFRDSKNNSPLHF
>TRBJ2-5|TRBV5-6|once|TRBD2
TGTGCCAGCAGCTTGGTGGCTAGCGGGACCCAGACCCAGTACTTC
CASSLVASGTQTQYF
>TRBJ2-1|TRBV6-5|once|TRBD1
TGTGCCAGCATGTTGGACAGGGCGGCATACAATGAGCAGTTCTTC
CASMLDRAAYNEQFF
>TRBJ2-7|TRBV2|NA|TRBD1
TGTGCCAGCTCATTCTCGGGACAGTCCTACGAGCAGTACTTC
CASSFSGQSYEQYF
>TRBJ2-7|TRBV9|NA|NA
TGTGCCAGCAGCTCCTCAGGGGGGAGTTACGAGCAGTACTTC
CASSSSGGSYEQYF
>TRBJ1-2|TRBV18|NA|NA
TGTGCCAGCTCACCCGCAGGGATCCCATATGGCTACACCTTC
CASSPAGIPYGYTF
>TRBJ2-2|TRBV28|once|TRBD1
TGTGCCAGCAGCTTCCAGCGGACAGGGCTGACCGGGGAGCTGTTTTTT
CASSFQRTGLTGELFF